This entry lists 12 T cell receptor beta chains sequenced from one sample in a study of cytomegalovirus exposure and HLA in healthy donors. Using immunoSEQ multiplex PCR, the repertoire was profiled, and TCRdb retains in-frame clones only, with some absent. The sample contains 250,000 to 350,000 clones, roughly 87% of which appear only once. The material sequenced was PBMCs. All receptors derive from a woman in her thirties in good health and CMV-seropositive.

V usage is TRBV9 and J usage is TRBJ2-3; TRBD2 might be the D (5 bases). Trimming removed 4 bases from V and 3 bases from J, with 18 bases in between. Germline CDR1 and CDR2: SGDLS and YYNGEE. The CDR3 extends over 16 amino acids. CDR3 residues: CASSPRSGPGTDTQYF. The DNA for the CDR3 is TGTGCCAGCAGCCCACGGTCCGGTCCGGGAACAGATACGCAGTATTTT.

In DNA, the CDR3 is TGTGCCTGGAGTGTAAGTCTGGGAACAGAGATAGCCAAAAACATTCAGTACTTC. Translated: CAWSVSLGTEIAKNIQYF. The J gene is TRBJ2-4, the V gene TRBV30; D uncertain. Germline CDR1 GTSNPN, CDR2 SVGIG (reference sequence). The CDR3 runs to 18 residues. With 0 bases removed from V and 0 bases from J, the gap between germline ends came to 18 bases.

The chain recombines TRBV27 with TRBJ2-2, with D hard to call. The ends were cut back, 3 bases at V and 0 bases at J, with 8 bases in the middle. The V gene's germline CDR1 is MNHEY and CDR2 SMNVEV (reference sequence). This CDR3 is built from 15 residues. CDR3: CASSFGRTNTGELFF. In DNA, the CDR3 is TGTGCCAGCAGTTTCGGCCGAACGAACACCGGGGAGCTGTTTTTT.

The CDR3 loop is CASTMYRANEQFF. For the CDR3, the DNA is TGTGCCAGCACGATGTACAGGGCCAATGAGCAGTTCTTC. V and J are TRBV2 and TRBJ2-1; possibly TRBD1 for D (6 bases). The CDR3 has 13 amino acids. Trimming removed 7 bases from V and 6 bases from J, with 13 bases in between. The germline CDR1 and CDR2 sequences are SNHLY and FYNNEI.

The chain links TRBV6-1 to TRBJ2-3; D unclear. Trimming pared 7 bases from V and 3 bases from J, leaving 11 bases between. This CDR3 has 13 amino acids. The germline CDR1 and CDR2 sequences are MNHNS and SASEGT. Written as DNA, the CDR3 is TGTGCCAGCATAGGCATGCGGACAGATACGCAGTATTTT. Translation: CASIGMRTDTQYF.

The rearrangement links TRBV4-1 to TRBJ2-7, with 11 bases that match TRBD2. The germline CDR1 and CDR2 sequences are MGHRA and YSYEKL. The CDR3 extends over 14 amino acids. With V trimmed by 0 bases and J by 9 bases, 4 bases remained unmatched. CDR3 residues: CASSQDILAGGQYF. Here the CDR3 DNA reads TGCGCCAGCAGCCAAGATATCCTAGCGGGGGGGCAGTACTTC.

The chain uses TRBV2 and TRBJ2-1; 11 bases match TRBD2. The CDR3 spans 15 residues. V lost 7 bases and J lost 10; bases outside the gene matches: 12. CDR1 SNHLY and CDR2 FYNNEI come from the germline V gene. CDR3 residues: CASTPEIAGGPEQFF. The CDR3, as DNA: TGTGCCAGCACCCCCGAGATAGCGGGAGGGCCCGAGCAGTTCTTC.

The V call is TRBV27, the J call TRBJ2-7, with TRBD2 matching over 7 bases. The junction had 7 bases not matched to a gene; V was cut back by 5 bases and J by 0 bases. Germline lookup yields CDR1 MNHEY and CDR2 SMNVEV (reference sequence). This CDR3 contains 15 residues. This CDR3 reads CASSTLTSISYEQYF. The CDR3 DNA is TGTGCCAGCAGTACCCTGACTAGCATCTCCTACGAGCAGTACTTC.

The rearrangement joins TRBV9 to TRBJ2-7; 10 nucleotides match TRBD2. V dropped 0 bases and J dropped 3; count of bases not matched to a gene: 6. The CDR3 is 16 residues long. CDR1 and CDR2 from the germline V gene are SGDLS and YYNGEE. The CDR3 region is CASSVGLAGADYEQYF. In DNA, the CDR3 is TGTGCCAGCAGCGTAGGGCTAGCGGGGGCCGACTACGAGCAGTACTTC.

The chain's CDR3 is CASSVEGGGDTEAFF. CDR3 sequence (DNA): TGTGCCAGCAGCGTAGAAGGCGGGGGGGACACTGAAGCTTTCTTT. J is TRBJ1-1 and V is TRBV9; possibly TRBD1 for D (5 bases). The germline gives CDR1 SGDLS, CDR2 YYNGEE. CDR3 size: 15 residues. Trimming removed 0 bases from V and 3 bases from J, with 12 bases in between. The full variable domain, in which reference TRBV9 and TRBJ1-1 provide the parts outside the CDR3, is DSGVTQTPKHLITATGQRVTLRCSPRSGDLSVYWYQQSLDQGLQFLIQYYNGEERAKGNILERFSAQQFPDLHSELNLSSLELGDSALYFCASSVEGGGDTEAFFGQGTRLTVV.

The chain uses TRBV6-5 and TRBJ1-2, with TRBD1 identical over 12 bases. CDR1 and CDR2 (germline): MNHEY, SVGAGI. The CDR3 is 15 amino acids. Trimming at V came to 2 bases and at J to 4 bases, leaving 2 bases not matched to a gene. CDR3 bases: TGTGCCAGCAGTTACGGGGGACAGGGGGCCTATGGCTACACCTTC. This codes for CASSYGGQGAYGYTF.

The V and J genes are TRBV30 and TRBJ2-5, with no clear D. This CDR3 has 12 residues. Trimming stripped 0 bases from V and 4 bases from J, with 6 bases between. Germline CDR1 is GTSNPN and CDR2 is SVGIG (reference sequence). The CDR3 DNA follows: TGTGCCTGGAGTGTAGATCTAGAGACCCAGTACTTC. This encodes CAWSVDLETQYF.